The subject of this entry is one TCR beta chain. The data were obtained in a study of blood T cell repertoires in COVID-19. Study overall: Sites across the United States, Italy and Spain contributed samples from acute and convalescent COVID-19.

V was clipped by 6 bases and J by 3 bases, with 23 bases between them. The CDR3 has 17 residues. TCRdb keeps only in-frame clones here, not all; method: immunoSEQ multiplex PCR. This table has under 200,000 clones, 70% to 90% appearing once. Input material: peripheral blood. This clonotype was obtained from a woman in her forties or fifties with COVID-19, enrolled during active disease. The chain combines TRBV23-1 with TRBJ1-1; no firm D call. TRBV23-1 is noted as an ORF with a role that remains uncertain. The CDR3 loop reads CASSLLCGEGFDTEAFF. The CDR3 nucleotides read TGCGCCAGCAGCCTCTTATGCGGGGAAGGGTTTGACACTGAAGCTTTCTTT.